These T cell receptor beta chains were read from a single sample in a study of T-cell reconstitution after alpha-beta-depleted transplantation in children. Each CDR3 protein gets one entry after TCRdb re-called the PCR reads with MiXCR. Of about a million distinct CDR3 sequences listed, about 31% are singletons. The source material was PBMCs, mostly from graft donor cells, sampled 360 days after TCRalphabeta/CD19-depleted stem cell transplant. These receptors were obtained from a boy younger than two who had a stem cell transplant for SCID, so the T cells may come from the graft donor. CDR3s include the opening cysteine and the closing phenylalanine or tryptophan. D genes are given only for firm matches. Only part of the rows carry a size: once, few, many, or a class if the clone is expanded.

NA NA TRBJ1-6 TRBV4-1 TGCGCCAGCAGCCTAACCACCGGGACGGATAATTCACCCCTCCACTTT CASSLTTGTDNSPLHF
few NA TRBJ2-2 TRBV12-3/TRBV12-4 TGTGCCAGCAGACAGACTAGCACCGGGGAGCTGTTTTTT CASRQTSTGELFF
NA TRBD1 TRBJ2-1 TRBV6-1 TGTGCCAGCAGAGGGGGACAGGGACCTTACAATGAGCAGTTCTTC CASRGGQGPYNEQFF
NA TRBD2 TRBJ2-1 TRBV9 TGTGCCAGCAGCGTAATTGGAACTAGCGGAGCTAATGAGCAGTTCTTC CASSVIGTSGANEQFF
few NA TRBJ2-1 TRBV11-1 TGTGCCAGCAGCCCGAAGGTCCAAGGTATTTACAATGAGCAGTTCTTC CASSPKVQGIYNEQFF
once NA TRBJ2-3 TRBV7-2 TGTGCCAGCAAAGGGGCGGCCACAGATACGCAGTATTTT CASKGAATDTQYF
few TRBD1 TRBJ1-1 TRBV4-1 TGCGCCAGCAGCCAAGATGCTCGGACAGGGTGGGAAGCTTTCTTT CASSQDARTGWEAFF
NA TRBD1 TRBJ2-3 TRBV6-2/TRBV6-3 TGTGCCAGCGGACCGGGACAGGGGACAGATACGCAGTATTTT CASGPGQGTDTQYF
NA NA TRBJ2-1 TRBV12-3/TRBV12-4 TGTGCCAGCAGCAAAGTGGGGGTCTCTTACAATGAGCAGTTCTTC CASSKVGVSYNEQFF
NA NA TRBJ1-3 TRBV4-3 TGCGCCAGCAGCCAAGTAGGGGACCCTGGAAACACCATATATTTT CASSQVGDPGNTIYF
many NA TRBJ2-7 TRBV18 TGTGCCAGCTCACCATCGGACAGCCCCTACGAGCAGTACTTC CASSPSDSPYEQYF
NA TRBD1 TRBJ2-5 TRBV4-1 TGCGCCAGCAGCCCTGGACTGGACAGGTCGGGGACCCAGTACTTC CASSPGLDRSGTQYF
NA NA TRBJ1-5 TRBV12-3/TRBV12-4 TGTGCCAGCAGTTTACCGGAGGCAAATCAGCCCCAGCATTTT CASSLPEANQPQHF
many NA TRBJ2-7 TRBV5-1 TGCGCCAGCAGCTCCTTCCCCTGGACAGTAACCTACGAGCAGTACTTC CASSSFPWTVTYEQYF
few NA TRBJ2-1 TRBV7-8 TGTGCCAGCAGCCGCGCTCGAGTGTCCCACAATGAGCAGTTCTTC CASSRARVSHNEQFF
once TRBD1 TRBJ2-1 TRBV30 TGTGCCTGGACCATAACAGGGGGCGCGCCTCATGGGCAGTTCTTC CAWTITGGAPHGQFF
few TRBD2 TRBJ2-7 TRBV4-3 TGCGCCAGCAGCCAAGTAGCGGGGGGCCTAACCTACGAGCAGTACTTC CASSQVAGGLTYEQYF
few TRBD1 TRBJ2-7 TRBV14 TGTGCCAGCAGCCCAGTACCGGGACAGGGGATACCCACCCACTACGAGCAGTACTTC CASSPVPGQGIPTHYEQYF
few TRBD1 TRBJ2-5 TRBV5-1 TGCGCCAGCAGCCTCCCCGACAGGGCGACACAGACCCAGTACTTC CASSLPDRATQTQYF
NA NA TRBJ2-3 TRBV24-1 TGTGCCACCAGTGAGGGCGGGCGAAAACCCACAGATACGCAGTATTTT CATSEGGRKPTDTQYF
few TRBD1 TRBJ2-4 TRBV20-1 TGCAGTGCATCCGGGACAGGGAAAAACATTCAGTACTTC CSASGTGKNIQYF
few NA TRBJ1-3 TRBV20-1 TGCAGTGCTAGAGACGGATCCGCGGGGGACACCATATATTTT CSARDGSAGDTIYF
NA NA TRBJ2-1 TRBV30 TGTGCCTGGAGTGCACACGGGGGCGAGCAGTTCTTC CAWSAHGGEQFF
NA NA TRBJ1-1 TRBV12-3/TRBV12-4 TGTGCCAGCAGGTTTGGGGGACGGACTTTCTTT CASRFGGRTFF
few TRBD1 TRBJ2-2 TRBV7-2 TGTGCCAGCAGCTTTGAGGGGGCGCGAAACACCGGGGAGCTGTTTTTT CASSFEGARNTGELFF
few NA TRBJ2-3 TRBV6-5 TGTGCCAGTGGAAGGGGCCTAAATACGCAGTATTTT CASGRGLNTQYF
many NA TRBJ2-2 TRBV2 TGTGCCAGCAGTGAAGATCTCCCCGGGGAGCTGTTTTTT CASSEDLPGELFF
NA NA TRBJ2-7 TRBV12-3/TRBV12-4 TGTGCCAGCAGTTTCGGCCAGGGCAGCGAGCAGTACTTC CASSFGQGSEQYF
NA NA TRBJ1-4 TRBV5-1 TGCGCCAGCAGGACCGGGACGGATCATGAAAAACTGTTTTTT CASRTGTDHEKLFF
NA TRBD2 TRBJ2-5 TRBV24-1 TGTGCCACCAGTGATCCGACTAGCGGGGGAGAGGAGACCCAGTACTTC CATSDPTSGGEETQYF
few NA TRBJ1-1 TRBV7-6 TGTGCCAGCAGCGGAATCAGGGGACGGACTGAAGCTTTCTTT CASSGIRGRTEAFF
NA TRBD2 TRBJ2-7 TRBV12-3/TRBV12-4 TGTGCCAGCAGTTTGGAGCGGGGGGCCGGGTACTTC CASSLERGAGYF
NA TRBD1 TRBJ1-1 TRBV7-9 TGTGCCAGCAGCCCAGTGGGGACAGGGTTAAACACTGAAGCTTTCTTT CASSPVGTGLNTEAFF
NA NA TRBJ2-5 TRBV20-1 TGCAGTGCTAGAGCCCCCCCTAGCAGAGAGTACTTC CSARAPPSREYF
NA NA TRBJ2-7 TRBV10-3 TGTGCCATCAGTGGGGGCGTTTTGGACGAGCAGTACTTC CAISGGVLDEQYF
NA TRBD1 TRBJ2-7 TRBV11-2 TGTGCCAGCAGCTTGATCGGACAGGGGGCCTCCTACGAGCAGTACTTC CASSLIGQGASYEQYF
NA NA TRBJ2-3 TRBV4-2 TGTGCCAGCAGCCAAGGTTATAGCGAGGATACGCAGTATTTT CASSQGYSEDTQYF
many TRBD1 TRBJ2-1 TRBV6-2/TRBV6-3 TGTGCCAGCAGTCCTCAGGGGGTGCCCTTCCCCTTGTTCTTC CASSPQGVPFPLFF
NA NA TRBJ2-7 TRBV6-5 TGTGCCAGCAGTTACGTGCGGATGGGGTACGAGCAGTACTTC CASSYVRMGYEQYF
NA NA TRBJ1-5 TRBV27 TGTGCCAGCAGTTTATCCTGGCCCACCGGCAATCAGCCCCAGCATTTT CASSLSWPTGNQPQHF
few NA TRBJ2-1 TRBV19 TGTGCCAGTAGTCATATAAATGAGCAGTTCTTC CASSHINEQFF